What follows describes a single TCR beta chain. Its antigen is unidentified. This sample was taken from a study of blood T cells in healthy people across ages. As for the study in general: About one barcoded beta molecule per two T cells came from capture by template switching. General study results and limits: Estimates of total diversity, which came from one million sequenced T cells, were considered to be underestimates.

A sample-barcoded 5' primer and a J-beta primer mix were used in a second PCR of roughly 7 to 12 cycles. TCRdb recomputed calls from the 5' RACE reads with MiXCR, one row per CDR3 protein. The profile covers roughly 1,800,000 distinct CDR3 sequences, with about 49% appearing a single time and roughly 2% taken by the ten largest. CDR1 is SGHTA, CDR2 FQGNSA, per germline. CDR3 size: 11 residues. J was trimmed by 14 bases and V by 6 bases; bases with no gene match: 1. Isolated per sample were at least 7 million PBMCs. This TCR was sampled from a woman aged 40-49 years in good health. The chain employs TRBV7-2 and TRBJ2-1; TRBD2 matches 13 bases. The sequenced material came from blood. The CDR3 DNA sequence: TGTGCCAGCAGACTAGCGGGGGGGGAGTTCTTC. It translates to CASRLAGGEFF.